Listed here is a single TCR beta chain. The entry originates in a study of blood T cell repertoires in COVID-19. Study-level information: Some COVID-19 samples were acute and others convalescent; all came from the United States, Italy and Spain. PBMCs, B-cell-depleted T cells, or T cells provided the cDNA or gDNA that made up the material.

The germline V gene encodes CDR1 MDHEN and CDR2 SYDVKM. Trimming took off 2 bases at V and 7 bases at J, with 9 bases between the two ends. The CDR3 loop spans 13 amino acids. Seattle's enrolled individuals joined amid active infection and were then monitored longitudinally. Authors' processing steps: Amplified reference gene primers provided the basis for estimating nucleated cell counts. Sequencing was performed with immunoSEQ multiplex PCR; in TCRdb, only in-frame clones are kept and a portion is missing. The DNA gave D and trimming, while V, J and clone size come from that table. The table lists about 220,000 clones, 75% to 85% of them singletons.

The TCR was taken from a woman aged 70-85 years with COVID-19, enrolled during active disease. Material for sequencing was peripheral blood. This chain connects TRBV28 to TRBJ1-5; a weak D match, TRBD1 (5 bases). The CDR3 bases are TGTGCCAGCAGTTTAACAGGCTTACAGCCCCAGCATTTT. It specifies CASSLTGLQPQHF.